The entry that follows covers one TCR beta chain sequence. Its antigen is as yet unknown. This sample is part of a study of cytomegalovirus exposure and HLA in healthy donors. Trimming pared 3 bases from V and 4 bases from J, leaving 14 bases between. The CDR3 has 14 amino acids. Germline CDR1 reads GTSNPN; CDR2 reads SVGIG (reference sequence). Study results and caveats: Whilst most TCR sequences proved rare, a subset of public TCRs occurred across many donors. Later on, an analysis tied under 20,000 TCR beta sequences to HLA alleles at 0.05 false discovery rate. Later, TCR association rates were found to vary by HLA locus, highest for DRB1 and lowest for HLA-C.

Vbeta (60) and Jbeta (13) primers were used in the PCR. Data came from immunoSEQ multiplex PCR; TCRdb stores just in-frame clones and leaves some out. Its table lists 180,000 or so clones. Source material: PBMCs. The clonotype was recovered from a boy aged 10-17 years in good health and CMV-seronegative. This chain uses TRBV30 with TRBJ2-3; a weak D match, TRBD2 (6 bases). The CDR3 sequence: CAWRGRRGADTQYF. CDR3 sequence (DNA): TGTGCCTGGAGGGGCCGGCGGGGCGCAGATACGCAGTATTTT. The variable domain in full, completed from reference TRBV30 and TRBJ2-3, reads SQTIHQWPATLVQPVGSPLSLECTVEGTSNPNLYWYRQAAGRGLQLLFYSVGIGQISSEVPQNLSASRPQDRQFILSSKKLLLSDSGFYLCAWRGRRGADTQYFGPGTRLTVL.